This T cell receptor beta chain was recovered during a study of blood T cell repertoires in COVID-19. At the level of the study: Acute and convalescent COVID-19 specimens originated in the United States, Italy and Spain. PBMCs, B-cell-depleted T cells, or T cells were the source of the cDNA or gDNA that made up the material.

As originally analysed: It was from reference gene primer amplification that nucleated cell counts were estimated. Sequencing was performed with immunoSEQ multiplex PCR; in TCRdb, only in-frame clones are kept and a portion is missing. That table gives V, J and clone size, and the DNA gave D and trimming. The sample holds 97,000 or so clones; about nine tenths are singletons and the top ten take roughly 5%. The receptor's source is a man in his fifties with acute or convalescent COVID-19. The specimen sequenced was peripheral blood.

CDR3 protein: CASSLVGGRGRNEQFF. The CDR3 DNA sequence: TGTGCCAGCAGCTTAGTGGGCGGGAGGGGTCGCAATGAGCAGTTCTTC. The chain has TRBV7-9 and TRBJ2-1; 9 nucleotides line up with TRBD2. V was pared by 1 base and J by 6 bases, with 7 bases of the junction left unmatched. Germline CDR1 reads SEHNR; CDR2 reads FQNEAQ (reference sequence). The length of the CDR3 is 16 residues. Supplemented by reference TRBV7-9 and TRBJ2-1, the full variable domain reads DTGVSQNPRHKITKRGQNVTFRCDPISEHNRLYWYRQTLGQGPEFLTYFQNEAQLEKSRLLSDRFSAERPKGSFSTLEIQRTEQGDSAMYLCASSLVGGRGRNEQFFGPGTRLTVL.